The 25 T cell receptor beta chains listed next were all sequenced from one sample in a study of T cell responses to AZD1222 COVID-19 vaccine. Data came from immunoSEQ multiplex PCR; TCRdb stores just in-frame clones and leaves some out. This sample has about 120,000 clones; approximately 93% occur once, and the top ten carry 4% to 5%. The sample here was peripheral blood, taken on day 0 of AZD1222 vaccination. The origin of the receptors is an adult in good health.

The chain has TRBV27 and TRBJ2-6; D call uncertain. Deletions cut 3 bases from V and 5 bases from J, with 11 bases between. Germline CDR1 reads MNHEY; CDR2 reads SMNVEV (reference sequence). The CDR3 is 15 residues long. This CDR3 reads CASSLEGSWANVLTF. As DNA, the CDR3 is TGTGCCAGCAGTTTGGAAGGTAGTTGGGCCAACGTCCTGACTTTC.

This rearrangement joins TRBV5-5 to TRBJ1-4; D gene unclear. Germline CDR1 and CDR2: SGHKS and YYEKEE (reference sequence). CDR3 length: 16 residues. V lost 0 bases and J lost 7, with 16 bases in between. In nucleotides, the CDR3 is TGTGCCAGCAGCTTGGGAATAGGGCAGGCAAGTGAAAAACTGTTTTTT. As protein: CASSLGIGQASEKLFF.

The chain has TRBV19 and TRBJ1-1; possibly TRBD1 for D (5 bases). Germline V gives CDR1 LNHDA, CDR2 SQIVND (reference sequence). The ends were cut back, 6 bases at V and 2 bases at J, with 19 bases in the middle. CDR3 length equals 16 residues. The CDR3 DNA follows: TGTGCCAGTAGGCCCTTTGGGGCTCCGGGAAACACTGAAGCTTTCTTT. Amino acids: CASRPFGAPGNTEAFF.

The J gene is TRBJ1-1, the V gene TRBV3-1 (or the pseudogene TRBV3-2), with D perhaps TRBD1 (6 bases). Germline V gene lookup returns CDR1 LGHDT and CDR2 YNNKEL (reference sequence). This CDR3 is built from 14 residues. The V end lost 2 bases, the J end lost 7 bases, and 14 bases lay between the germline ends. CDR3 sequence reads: CASSQISGDNEAFF. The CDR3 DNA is TGTGCCAGCAGCCAAATCTCAGGGGATAATGAAGCTTTCTTT.

The CDR3 spells CSVRGDEQFF. CDR3 nucleotides: TGCAGCGTTCGGGGGGATGAGCAGTTCTTC. The genes are TRBV29-1 and TRBJ2-1; TRBD2 aligns across 7 bases. The germline V gene has CDR1 SQVTM and CDR2 ANQGSEA. The J segment lost 8 bases and the V segment lost 5 bases, leaving 0 bases of the junction unmatched. The CDR3 covers 10 residues.

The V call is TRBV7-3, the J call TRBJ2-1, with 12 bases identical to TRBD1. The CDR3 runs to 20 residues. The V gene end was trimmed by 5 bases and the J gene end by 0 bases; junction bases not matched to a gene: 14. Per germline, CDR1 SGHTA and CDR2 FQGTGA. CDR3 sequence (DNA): TGTGCCAGCAGCGCACCCCCGGGACAGGGGGCCGCTAGCTCCTACAATGAGCAGTTCTTC. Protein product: CASSAPPGQGAASSYNEQFF.

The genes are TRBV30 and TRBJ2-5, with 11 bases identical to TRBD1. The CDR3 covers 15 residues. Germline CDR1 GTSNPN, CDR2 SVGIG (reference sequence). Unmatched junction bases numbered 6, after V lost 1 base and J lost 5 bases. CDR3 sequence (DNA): TGTGCCTGGAGTGGACAGGGGACAGGGGGGGAGACCCAGTACTTC. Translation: CAWSGQGTGGETQYF.

The CDR3, as DNA: TGTGCCACCAGCAGTTGGGCAGCGAACACTGAAGCTTTCTTT. Translated: CATSSWAANTEAFF. This sequence joins TRBV15 and TRBJ1-1; D is unresolved. Trimming pared 3 bases from V and 1 base from J, leaving 9 bases between. The germline V gene has CDR1 LNHNV and CDR2 YYDKDF (reference sequence). This CDR3 comprises 14 residues.

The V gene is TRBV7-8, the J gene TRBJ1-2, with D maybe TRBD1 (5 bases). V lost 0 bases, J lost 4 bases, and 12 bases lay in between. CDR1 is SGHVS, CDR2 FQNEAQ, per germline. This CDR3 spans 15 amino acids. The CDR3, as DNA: TGTGCCAGCAGCTTAGCGCAGGGAGAGGGCTATGGCTACACCTTC. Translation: CASSLAQGEGYGYTF.

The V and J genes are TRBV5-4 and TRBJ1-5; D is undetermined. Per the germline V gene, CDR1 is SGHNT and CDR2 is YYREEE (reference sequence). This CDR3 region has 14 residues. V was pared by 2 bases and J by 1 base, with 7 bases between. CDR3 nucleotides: TGTGCCAGCAGCTTTAAGGGAAGCAATCAGCCCCAGCATTTT. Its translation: CASSFKGSNQPQHF.

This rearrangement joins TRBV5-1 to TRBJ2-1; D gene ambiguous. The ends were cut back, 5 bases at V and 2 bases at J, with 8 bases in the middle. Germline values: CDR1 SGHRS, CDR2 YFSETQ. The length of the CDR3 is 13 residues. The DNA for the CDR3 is TGCGCCAGCAGATATTTCCCCTACAATGAGCAGTTCTTC. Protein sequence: CASRYFPYNEQFF.

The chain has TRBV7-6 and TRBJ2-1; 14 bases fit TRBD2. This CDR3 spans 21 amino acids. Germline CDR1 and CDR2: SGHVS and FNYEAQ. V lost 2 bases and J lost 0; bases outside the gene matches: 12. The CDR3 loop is CASSLHAGLAGAPNSYNEQFF. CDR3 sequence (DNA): TGTGCCAGCAGCTTACACGCGGGACTAGCGGGGGCCCCGAACTCCTACAATGAGCAGTTCTTC. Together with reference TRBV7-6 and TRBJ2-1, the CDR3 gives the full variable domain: GAGVSQSPRYKVTKRGQDVALRCDPISGHVSLYWYRQALGQGPEFLTYFNYEAQQDKSGLPNDRFSAERPEGSISTLTIQRTEQRDSAMYRCASSLHAGLAGAPNSYNEQFFGPGTRLTVL.

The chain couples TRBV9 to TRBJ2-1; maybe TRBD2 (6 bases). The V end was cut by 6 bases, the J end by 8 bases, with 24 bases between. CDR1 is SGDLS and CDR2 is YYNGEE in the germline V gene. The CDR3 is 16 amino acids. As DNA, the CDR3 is TGTGCCAGCACCAAAGACGGAGGGGAGCTGGGGCATGAGCAGTTCTTC. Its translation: CASTKDGGELGHEQFF.

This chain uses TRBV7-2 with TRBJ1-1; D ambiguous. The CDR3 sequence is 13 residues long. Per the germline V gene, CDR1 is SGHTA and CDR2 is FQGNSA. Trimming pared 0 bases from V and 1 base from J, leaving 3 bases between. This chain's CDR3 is CASSLAANTEAFF. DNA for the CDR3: TGTGCCAGCAGCTTAGCAGCGAACACTGAAGCTTTCTTT.

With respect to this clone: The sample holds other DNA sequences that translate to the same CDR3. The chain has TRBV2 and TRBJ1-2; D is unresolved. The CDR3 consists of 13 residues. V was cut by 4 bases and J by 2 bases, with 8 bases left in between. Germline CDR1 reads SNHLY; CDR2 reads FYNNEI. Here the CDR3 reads CASSVDRNYGYTF. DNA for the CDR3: TGTGCCAGCAGTGTGGACCGGAACTATGGCTACACCTTC.

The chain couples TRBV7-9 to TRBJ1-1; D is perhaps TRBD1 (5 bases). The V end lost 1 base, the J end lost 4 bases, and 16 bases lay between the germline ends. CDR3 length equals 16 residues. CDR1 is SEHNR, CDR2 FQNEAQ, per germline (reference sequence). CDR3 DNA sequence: TGTGCCAGCAGCTTAGGTGGGGGAGGGGAGAGCACTGAAGCTTTCTTT. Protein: CASSLGGGGESTEAFF.

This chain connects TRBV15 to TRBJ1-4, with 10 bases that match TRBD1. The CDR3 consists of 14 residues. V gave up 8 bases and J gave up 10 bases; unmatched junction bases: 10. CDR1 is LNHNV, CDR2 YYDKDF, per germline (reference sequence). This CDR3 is CATVRQGAMGKLFF. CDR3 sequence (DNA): TGTGCCACCGTAAGACAGGGGGCAATGGGAAAACTGTTTTTT.

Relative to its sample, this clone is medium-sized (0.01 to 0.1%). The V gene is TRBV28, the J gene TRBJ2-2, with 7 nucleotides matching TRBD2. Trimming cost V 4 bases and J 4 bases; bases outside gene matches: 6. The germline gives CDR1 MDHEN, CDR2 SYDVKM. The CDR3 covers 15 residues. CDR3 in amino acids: CASSSREDITGELFF. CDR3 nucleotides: TGTGCCAGCAGTTCCCGGGAGGACATCACCGGGGAGCTGTTTTTT.

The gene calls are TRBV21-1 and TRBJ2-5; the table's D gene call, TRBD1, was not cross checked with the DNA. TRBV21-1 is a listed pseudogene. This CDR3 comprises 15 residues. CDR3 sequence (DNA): TGTGCCAGCAGAAAGAAGGACAGGATCCAAGAGACCCAGTACTTC. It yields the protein CASRKKDRIQETQYF.

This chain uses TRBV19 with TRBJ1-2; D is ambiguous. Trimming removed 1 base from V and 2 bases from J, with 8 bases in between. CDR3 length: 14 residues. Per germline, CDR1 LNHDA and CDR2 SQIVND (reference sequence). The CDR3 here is CASSIVRSNYGYTF. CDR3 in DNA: TGTGCCAGTAGTATAGTCAGGTCCAACTATGGCTACACCTTC. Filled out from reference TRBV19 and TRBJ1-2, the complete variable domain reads DGGITQSPKYLFRKEGQNVTLSCEQNLNHDAMYWYRQDPGQGLRLIYYSQIVNDFQKGDIAEGYSVSREKKESFPLTVTSAQKNPTAFYLCASSIVRSNYGYTFGSGTRLTVV.

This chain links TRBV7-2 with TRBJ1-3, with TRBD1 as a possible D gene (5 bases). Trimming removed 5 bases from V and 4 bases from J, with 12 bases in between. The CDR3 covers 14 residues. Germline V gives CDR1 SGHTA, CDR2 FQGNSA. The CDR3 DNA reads TGTGCCAGCAGCCCCGAGGGGCGAGGAAACACCATATATTTT. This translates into CASSPEGRGNTIYF.

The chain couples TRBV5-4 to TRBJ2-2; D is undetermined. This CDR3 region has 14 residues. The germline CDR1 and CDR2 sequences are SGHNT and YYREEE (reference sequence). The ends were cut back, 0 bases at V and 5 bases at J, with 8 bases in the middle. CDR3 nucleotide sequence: TGTGCCAGCAGCTTGGCCGACGGGACCGGGGAGCTGTTTTTT. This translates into CASSLADGTGELFF. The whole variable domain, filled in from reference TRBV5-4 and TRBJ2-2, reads ETGVTQSPTHLIKTRGQQVTLRCSSQSGHNTVSWYQQALGQGPQFIFQYYREEENGRGNFPPRFSGLQFPNYSSELNVNALELDDSALYLCASSLADGTGELFFGEGSRLTVL.

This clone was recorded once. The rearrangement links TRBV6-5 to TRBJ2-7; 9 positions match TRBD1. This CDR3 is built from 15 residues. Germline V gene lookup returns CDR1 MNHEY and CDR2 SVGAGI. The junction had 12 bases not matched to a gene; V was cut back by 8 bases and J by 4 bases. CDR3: CASGPTGGNRYEQYF. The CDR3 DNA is TGTGCCAGCGGCCCGACAGGGGGAAACCGATACGAGCAGTACTTC.

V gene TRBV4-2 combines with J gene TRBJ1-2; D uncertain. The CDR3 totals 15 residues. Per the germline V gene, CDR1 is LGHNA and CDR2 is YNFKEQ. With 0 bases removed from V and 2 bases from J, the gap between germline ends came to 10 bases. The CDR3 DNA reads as TGTGCCAGCAGCCAAGAACCCGACTCGAACTATGGCTACACCTTC. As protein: CASSQEPDSNYGYTF.

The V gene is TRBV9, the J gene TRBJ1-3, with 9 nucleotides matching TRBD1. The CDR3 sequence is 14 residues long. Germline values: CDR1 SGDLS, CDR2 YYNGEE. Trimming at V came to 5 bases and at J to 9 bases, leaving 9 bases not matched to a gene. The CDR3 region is CASRPGQGSTTIYF. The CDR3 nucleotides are TGTGCCAGCAGGCCGGGACAGGGCTCGACCACCATATATTTT.